These T cell receptor beta chains were read from a single sample in a study of shared clonotypes between healthy human individuals. This table comes from immunoSEQ multiplex PCR, and its TCRdb copy is limited to in-frame clones, with some not included. This sample has some 1 million clones; about 75% occur once, and the top ten carry around 1.5%. Input material: memory CD4+ T cells sorted from blood. The receptors here all came from a man younger than 30 in good health. Each CDR3 is given with its conserved first and last residue. Fields, in order: V gene, J gene, clone size, CDR3 length, D gene, CDR3 protein, CDR3 DNA. The D gene is left open where the match is weak. The size of a clone is reported for some rows only, either as once, few or many, or as a class for expanded clones.

>TRBV5-1|TRBJ2-1|once|15|.
CASSPDSSSYNEQFF
TGCGCCAGCAGCCCTGACAGTAGCTCCTACAATGAGCAGTTCTTC
>TRBV5-1|TRBJ1-1|.|15|TRBD1
CASSRDRGPNTEAFF
TGCGCCAGCAGCCGGGACAGGGGCCCGAACACTGAAGCTTTCTTT
>TRBV25-1|TRBJ1-4|.|14|.
CASTPGGLREKLFF
TGTGCCAGCACCCCCGGTGGGCTTCGGGAAAAACTGTTTTTT
>TRBV10-3|TRBJ2-7|many|12|.
CAISGTNYEQYF
TGTGCCATCAGTGGGACAAACTACGAGCAGTACTTC
>TRBV2|TRBJ2-5|.|12|.
CASSDIQETQYF
TGTGCCAGCAGTGACATACAAGAGACCCAGTACTTC
>TRBV6-6|TRBJ2-2|.|15|.
CASSYSTREAGELFF
TGTGCCAGCAGTTACTCTACGCGAGAGGCCGGGGAGCTGTTTTTT
>TRBV7-9|TRBJ1-2|few|14|.
CASRPNSGFYGYTF
TGTGCCAGCCGCCCCAATTCAGGCTTCTATGGCTACACCTTC
>TRBV9|TRBJ2-2|.|16|TRBD2
CASSPTERENTGELFF
TGTGCCAGCAGCCCCACCGAGCGGGAGAACACCGGGGAGCTGTTTTTT
>TRBV9|TRBJ1-3|.|14|.
CASSARDGGNTIYF
TGTGCCAGCAGCGCCCGGGACGGTGGAAACACCATATATTTT
>TRBV2|TRBJ2-3|.|13|.
CASGRGNPDTQYF
TGTGCCAGCGGTCGGGGGAATCCAGATACGCAGTATTTT
>TRBV4-3|TRBJ2-1|once|15|.
CASSQGSARYNEQFF
TGCGCCAGCAGCCAAGGTAGCGCCCGATACAATGAGCAGTTCTTC
>TRBV28|TRBJ2-3|.|15|.
CASSSTGKDRYTQYF
TGTGCCAGCAGCTCCACCGGGAAAGACAGGTATACGCAGTATTTT
>TRBV5-4|TRBJ2-6|.|15|.
CASSLGGSGANVLTF
TGTGCCAGCAGCTTGGGGGGGTCTGGGGCCAACGTCCTGACTTTC
>TRBV7-8|TRBJ2-6|.|17|.
CASSLGPRGGGANVLTF
TGTGCCAGCAGCTTAGGACCAAGAGGCGGGGGGGCCAACGTCCTGACTTTC
>TRBV2|TRBJ1-2|few|15|.
CASSELRSSLYGYTF
TGTGCCAGCAGTGAACTTAGGAGTAGTCTCTATGGCTACACCTTC
>TRBV5-1|TRBJ1-1|.|14|TRBD1
CASSLTGGPFEAFF
TGCGCCAGCAGCTTGACAGGGGGTCCCTTTGAAGCTTTCTTT
>TRBV11-2|TRBJ1-5|.|14|.
CASSPGNGNQPQHF
TGTGCCAGCAGCCCAGGTAATGGCAATCAGCCCCAGCATTTT
>TRBV11-2|TRBJ2-1|few|15|TRBD2
CASSFLAGNYNEQFF
TGTGCCAGCAGCTTCTTAGCGGGGAACTACAATGAGCAGTTCTTC
>TRBV15|TRBJ2-3|.|14|.
CATSSGGASDTQYF
TGTGCCACCAGCAGCGGGGGCGCATCAGATACGCAGTATTTT
>TRBV2|TRBJ1-3|few|17|TRBD1
CASQQGTTLISGNTIYF
TGTGCCAGCCAACAGGGGACCACCCTAATCTCTGGAAACACCATATATTTT
>TRBV30|TRBJ1-2|.|14|.
CAWSVSRGSYGYTF
TGTGCCTGGAGTGTTAGTCGCGGATCCTATGGCTACACCTTC
>TRBV6-6|TRBJ1-5|few|15|TRBD1
CASIDRDLGNQPQHF
TGTGCCAGCATCGACAGGGATTTGGGCAATCAGCCCCAGCATTTT
>TRBV7-8|TRBJ2-3|.|15|TRBD2
CASSFLAGASDTQYF
TGTGCCAGCAGCTTTCTAGCGGGAGCAAGTGATACGCAGTATTTT
>TRBV7-2|TRBJ2-2|.|15|.
CASSLGSGVAGELFF
TGTGCCAGCAGCTTAGGTTCGGGAGTAGCCGGGGAGCTGTTTTTT
>TRBV4-3|TRBJ1-2|.|15|.
CASSQDGNFLYGYTF
TGCGCCAGCAGCCAAGATGGTAACTTCTTGTATGGCTACACCTTC
>TRBV28|TRBJ2-7|.|15|TRBD1
CASSLTGRSSYEQYF
TGTGCCAGCAGTTTGACAGGGAGAAGCTCCTACGAGCAGTACTTC
>TRBV19|TRBJ1-5|many|14|.
CASRPSDGYWPQHF
TGTGCCAGTAGGCCTTCGGACGGCTATTGGCCCCAGCATTTT
>TRBV5-1|TRBJ1-1|.|15|.
CASSLDQGRNTEAFF
TGCGCCAGCAGCTTGGATCAGGGAAGGAACACTGAAGCTTTCTTT
>TRBV19|TRBJ2-2|.|15|.
CASSIYTGLTGELFF
TGTGCCAGTAGTATCTATACGGGTCTCACCGGGGAGCTGTTTTTT
>TRBV29-1|TRBJ2-3|once|14|TRBD2
CSVDGSSGGNTQYF
TGCAGCGTTGATGGGTCTAGCGGGGGGAATACGCAGTATTTT
>TRBV11-2|TRBJ2-5|.|14|.
CASSWAPGEETQYF
TGTGCCAGCAGCTGGGCCCCAGGGGAAGAGACCCAGTACTTC
>TRBV4-3|TRBJ2-2|.|16|.
CASSQGYFFGPGELFF
TGCGCCAGCAGCCAAGGTTATTTCTTTGGCCCCGGGGAGCTGTTTTTT
>TRBV10-2|TRBJ1-5|.|12|.
CASSVAGAPQHF
TGCGCCAGCAGTGTGGCCGGCGCGCCCCAGCATTTT
>TRBV7-6|TRBJ1-1|once|12|TRBD1
CASSHPQGGAFF
TGTGCCAGCAGCCACCCTCAGGGGGGAGCTTTCTTT
>TRBV10-3|TRBJ2-7|.|13|.
CAISETQGGEQYF
TGTGCCATCAGTGAGACACAGGGCGGGGAGCAGTACTTC
>TRBV10-3|TRBJ2-1|few|21|TRBD2
CAISGAAPRGSGGASYNEQFF
TGTGCCATCAGTGGCGCGGCCCCCCGGGGTAGCGGGGGCGCCTCCTACAATGAGCAGTTCTTC
>TRBV5-1|TRBJ2-5|.|15|.
CASSLWADQKETQYF
TGCGCCAGCAGCTTGTGGGCGGACCAGAAAGAGACCCAGTACTTC
>TRBV25-1|TRBJ2-5|.|15|TRBD1
CASSDGTGRGETQYF
TGTGCCAGCAGCGACGGGACAGGGCGAGGGGAGACCCAGTACTTC
>TRBV28|TRBJ1-2|.|13|.
CASSLRGYGGYTF
TGTGCCAGCAGTTTAAGAGGTTATGGTGGCTACACCTTC
>TRBV5-1|TRBJ1-1|.|15|.
CASSLAVTSRAEAFF
TGCGCCAGCAGCTTGGCTGTCACCTCCCGCGCTGAAGCTTTCTTT